A selection of T cell receptor beta chains follows, all from one sample in a study of blood T cell repertoires in COVID-19. Assay: immunoSEQ multiplex PCR; the TCRdb copy retains only in-frame clones and omits some. The sample consists of approximately 350,000 clones, 75% to 90% of them appearing once. The sample taken for sequencing was PBMCs or T cells enriched from blood (not recorded which). These receptor sequences come from a man aged 18-30 years who had recovered from COVID-19. CDR3s include the opening cysteine and the closing phenylalanine or tryptophan.

J gene,V gene,CDR3 protein
TRBJ2-7,TRBV6-5,CASRHPGLRSSEQYF
TRBJ1-5,TRBV5-1,CASSFHPGTGNSNQPQHF
TRBJ2-6,TRBV12-5,CASGRGPASSGANVLTF
TRBJ2-4,TRBV30,CAWSNGGKNIQYF
TRBJ1-1,TRBV20-1,CSASSTIYKMNTEAFF
TRBJ1-1,TRBV19,CASSIEVAADRGVPEAFF
TRBJ1-2,TRBV27,CASSFGGQGNYGYTF
TRBJ2-7,TRBV3-1/TRBV3-2,CASSQGPTGGFYEQYF
TRBJ1-4,TRBV27,CASRGTGYSNEKLFF
TRBJ1-1,TRBV3-1/TRBV3-2,CASSRSGARWTEAFF
TRBJ1-6,TRBV27,CASSYSGVGRTYNSPLHF
TRBJ1-2,TRBV12-3/TRBV12-4,CASSALGRYGYTF
TRBJ1-2,TRBV10-2,CASSEPGRGLGYTF
TRBJ1-1,TRBV2,CASRLDSSSRGTEAFF
TRBJ1-2,TRBV15,CATSRDTGGNYGYTF
TRBJ2-3,TRBV19,CASSQPSGGQGRDTQYF
TRBJ2-3,TRBV7-6,CASSFPDTQYF
TRBJ2-3,TRBV20-1,CSASEREIDTQYF
TRBJ2-3,TRBV5-4,CASRAPSTDTQYF
TRBJ2-2,TRBV5-1,CASSSRQVNTGELFF
TRBJ2-1,TRBV27,CASSLTGLGFNEQFF
TRBJ1-1,TRBV12-3/TRBV12-4,CASSRGSEAFF
TRBJ1-5,TRBV10-3,CAAKGQENQPQHF
TRBJ2-7,TRBV7-9,CASRGGLGYEQYF
TRBJ2-2,TRBV11-2,CASSLGDTRAGELFF
TRBJ2-7,TRBV3-1/TRBV3-2,CASSQNGLAGNEQYF
TRBJ1-2,TRBV6-1,CASSEARAAYGYTF
TRBJ2-3,TRBV7-8,CASSPVTDTQYF
TRBJ1-3,TRBV7-9,CASSLALQGPGNTIYF
TRBJ1-4,TRBV5-1,CASSFSSNEKLFF
TRBJ1-2,TRBV5-1,CASSLGQGYYGYTF
TRBJ2-1,TRBV5-4,CASSFWTSGYNEQFF